The 21 T cell receptor beta chains below all came from one sample that was sequenced in a study of identical twins. TCRdb reprocessed the 5' RACE reads with MiXCR, giving one entry per CDR3 protein. Of about 470,000 distinct CDR3 sequences in the sample, approximately 25% were seen once. The sample also formed part of further work on T cells expressing NK-cell markers.

The sequencing input was CD4+ T cells sorted from blood. Every receptor here comes from a woman aged 18-29 years in good health.

The chain has TRBV20-1 and TRBJ1-2; D is uncertain. V shed 0 bases and J shed 5 bases, with 7 bases lying between them. Germline assignment: CDR1 DFQATT and CDR2 SNEGSKA (reference sequence). CDR3 length: 12 residues. The CDR3 DNA reads TGCAGTGCTAGAGATAATCTATATGGCTACACCTTC. Translated, it gives CSARDNLYGYTF.

The chain has TRBV20-1 and TRBJ2-1, with D tentatively TRBD1 or TRBD2 (6 bases each). V lost 6 bases and J lost 1, with 13 bases in between. The CDR3 spans 14 residues. Germline V gene data show CDR1 as DFQATT and CDR2 as SNEGSKA (reference sequence). The CDR3 region has the DNA TGCAGTGCAGGGGGAGGACCGTCCTACAATGAGCAGTTCTTC. Protein product: CSAGGGPSYNEQFF.

The rearrangement joins TRBV12-3 or TRBV12-4 to TRBJ1-1; no clear D. This CDR3 is built from 13 residues. V lost 4 bases and J lost 6, with 12 bases in between. CDR3 nucleotide sequence: TGTGCCAGCAGTTCCTCCCCGGGGTCTGAAGCTTTCTTT. Its protein product is CASSSSPGSEAFF.

This clonotype was seen more than once but under ten times. The V call is TRBV29-1, the J call TRBJ2-3; 7 bases map to TRBD2. The CDR3 is 15 residues long. V lost 7 bases and J lost 2; bases outside the gene matches: 12. Germline V CDR1 and CDR2: SQVTM, ANQGSEA. In DNA form, the CDR3 reads TGCAGCGCCCCATCTGGTAGCGGGTTCACAGATACGCAGTATTTT. Translating it yields CSAPSGSGFTDTQYF.

This clonotype was found a few times. V gene TRBV7-9 combines with J gene TRBJ2-3; possible D gene TRBD1, 6 bases. The CDR3 consists of 14 residues. The ends were cut back, 5 bases at V and 0 bases at J, with 9 bases in the middle. CDR1 is SEHNR and CDR2 is FQNEAQ in the germline V gene (reference sequence). For the CDR3, the DNA is TGTGCCAGCAGCACAGGGTTTAGCACAGATACGCAGTATTTT. Its translation: CASSTGFSTDTQYF.

This chain uses TRBV20-1 with TRBJ2-2, with D possibly matching TRBD2 (6 bases). The V gene's germline CDR1 is DFQATT and CDR2 SNEGSKA (reference sequence). V was clipped by 6 bases and J by 1 base, with 12 bases between them. The length of the CDR3 is 14 residues. Here the CDR3 DNA reads TGCAGTGCCAGGATGGGGGGGAACACCGGGGAGCTGTTTTTT. Translated, it gives CSARMGGNTGELFF.

This clonotype was counted ten times or more. The gene calls are TRBV4-3 and TRBJ1-1; D is ambiguous. Trimming left V 1 base short and J 1 base short, with 13 bases between. The CDR3 is 16 residues long. Germline V CDR1 and CDR2: LGHNA, YSLEER. CDR3 protein: CASSQVTLTPNTEAFF. CDR3 bases: TGCGCCAGCAGCCAAGTAACCCTTACACCGAACACTGAAGCTTTCTTT.

J is TRBJ2-3 and V is TRBV19; D call uncertain. Between the trimmed V and J ends, which lost 3 bases and 4 bases, there was a span of 20 bases. Germline V gene lookup returns CDR1 LNHDA and CDR2 SQIVND (reference sequence). The CDR3 is made up of 17 amino acids. The CDR3 region has the DNA TGTGCCAGTAGTATTAAAAGGAACTCGGGTTACCCAGATACGCAGTATTTT. The encoded protein is CASSIKRNSGYPDTQYF.

A word on this clonotype: Its ends do not fully match the called genes, so a read error is possible. The chain recombines TRBV11-2 with TRBJ2-1; 9 positions agree with TRBD2. This CDR3 has 15 amino acids. Germline CDR1 reads SGHAT; CDR2 reads FQNNGV. CDR3 loop: CASSLSLAGQNEQLF. The CDR3 nucleotides read TGTGCCAGCAGCTTATCCCTAGCGGGGCAGAATGAGCAGTTGTTC.

The CDR3 is CASSVGTSGVWEQYF. CDR3 in DNA: TGTGCCAGCAGCGTCGGGACTAGCGGGGTTTGGGAGCAGTACTTC. V is TRBV9 and J is TRBJ2-7; 13 bases align to TRBD2. CDR1 is SGDLS, CDR2 YYNGEE, per germline. V lost 2 bases and J lost 7; bases outside the gene matches: 6. This CDR3 spans 15 amino acids.

CDR3 bases: TGTGCCATCAGTGGTCTGGGTAAGGTTCCGGGGGAGCAGTTCTTC. Translated, it gives CAISGLGKVPGEQFF. This chain joins TRBV10-3 and TRBJ2-1; D perhaps matches TRBD2 (5 bases). The V gene's germline CDR1 is ENHRY and CDR2 SYGVKD. V lost 4 bases and J lost 10, with 20 bases in between. The CDR3 extends over 15 amino acids.

At least ten counts were recorded for this clonotype. V and J are TRBV7-9 and TRBJ2-1, with 7 bases matching TRBD1. V shed 5 bases, J shed 0 bases, and the junction held 7 bases outside the gene matches. The CDR3 extends over 16 amino acids. Germline assignment: CDR1 SEHNR and CDR2 FQNEAQ (reference sequence). CDR3 protein: CASSTLTGSSYNEQFF. Here the CDR3 DNA reads TGTGCCAGCAGCACCCTGACAGGGAGCTCCTACAATGAGCAGTTCTTC.

This clonotype was seen a few times. The J gene is TRBJ1-1, the V gene TRBV20-1; D not certain. This CDR3 is built from 12 residues. Germline assignment: CDR1 DFQATT and CDR2 SNEGSKA (reference sequence). V lost 6 bases and J lost 3, with 11 bases in between. In DNA, the CDR3 is TGCAGTGCCGCGGACGCCTACACTGAAGCTTTCTTT. The encoded protein is CSAADAYTEAFF.

V gene TRBV10-1 combines with J gene TRBJ2-1, with unresolved D. The CDR3 totals 14 residues. CDR1 and CDR2 from the germline V gene are WNHNN and SYGVQD (reference sequence). V shed 0 bases and J shed 5 bases, with 8 bases lying between them. CDR3 residues: CASSESTGNNEQFF. CDR3 sequence (DNA): TGCGCCAGCAGTGAGTCGACTGGAAACAATGAGCAGTTCTTC.

The gene calls are TRBV7-9 and TRBJ2-1; TRBD1 or TRBD2 may be the D gene (5 bases each). This CDR3 is built from 17 residues. Trimming removed 0 bases at V and 6 bases at J, with 18 bases between. Germline CDR1 is SEHNR and CDR2 is FQNEAQ (reference sequence). This chain's CDR3 is CASSLALSWGNVNEQFF. The CDR3 DNA reads TGTGCCAGCAGCTTAGCGCTTTCCTGGGGGAATGTCAATGAGCAGTTCTTC.

This clonotype was counted a few times. The chain joins TRBV24-1 to TRBJ2-1, with TRBD2 matching over 11 bases. The germline V gene encodes CDR1 KGHDR and CDR2 SFDVKD. Unmatched junction bases numbered 12, after V lost 4 bases and J lost 8 bases. The CDR3 is made up of 17 amino acids. The CDR3 region is CATSDARTSGGRDEQFF. The CDR3 DNA reads as TGTGCCACCAGTGACGCACGCACTAGCGGGGGTAGAGATGAGCAGTTCTTC.

CDR3 coding DNA: TGCAGTGCTAGAGGTTTGGTTGGGATCTCTAGCACAGATACGCAGTATTTT. It yields the protein CSARGLVGISSTDTQYF. The chain has TRBV20-1 and TRBJ2-3; D is unresolved. CDR3 length: 17 amino acids. Germline V lookup: CDR1 DFQATT, CDR2 SNEGSKA (reference sequence). V lost 1 base and J 0 bases, leaving 17 bases between the germline ends.

This rearrangement joins TRBV7-3 to TRBJ2-6; D is undetermined. V lost 6 bases and J lost 0, with 3 bases in between. The CDR3 spans 13 residues. Germline lookup yields CDR1 SGHTA and CDR2 FQGTGA. CDR3 sequence: CASSGSGANVLTF. Written as DNA, the CDR3 is TGTGCCAGCAGTGGCTCTGGGGCCAACGTCCTGACTTTC.

The genes are TRBV25-1 and TRBJ2-5; D might be TRBD1 (5 bases). Germline V CDR1 and CDR2: MGHDK, SYGVNS. V lost 3 bases and J 4 bases, leaving 15 bases between the germline ends. This CDR3 comprises 15 residues. The DNA of the CDR3 is TGTGCCAGCAGTGACAGTGAGGCAGGGTCAGAGACCCAGTACTTC. This sequence encodes CASSDSEAGSETQYF.

Worth noting for this clonotype: Relative to the germline gene, one junction end is altered; a read error may explain this. V is TRBV9 and J is TRBJ2-4, with D perhaps TRBD2 (5 bases). This CDR3 is 15 amino acids long. Germline V gene lookup returns CDR1 SGDLS and CDR2 YYNGEE. DNA for the CDR3: TGTGCCTGCAGCGTAGGTCCATCGGCGAGGGACATTCAGTACTTC. Encoded protein: CACSVGPSARDIQYF.

This clonotype was recorded a few times. The gene calls are TRBV5-1 and TRBJ2-1; 7 nucleotides align to TRBD1. Germline CDR1 and CDR2: SGHRS and YFSETQ. Trimming cost V 1 base and J 0 bases; bases outside gene matches: 4. CDR3 size: 16 residues. CDR3 protein: CASSLKPGGSYNEQFF. CDR3 in DNA: TGCGCCAGCAGCTTGAAGCCAGGGGGCTCCTACAATGAGCAGTTCTTC.